This T cell receptor (beta chain) was obtained from a study of T cell changes during pregnancy in multiple sclerosis. The V gene lost 6 bases and the J gene lost 5 bases, with 7 bases spanning the gap. This CDR3 spans 11 amino acids. CDR1 LNHDA and CDR2 SQIVND come from the germline V gene (reference sequence). Some clones are missing from TCRdb's copy, which holds only in-frame ones; the method was immunoSEQ multiplex PCR. The sample lists some 59,000 clones, roughly 93% occurring once. The specimen was peripheral blood, collected in the second trimester of pregnancy. This clonotype originated in a female donor with multiple sclerosis, enrolled in a pregnancy study. V usage is TRBV19 and J usage is TRBJ1-1; D call uncertain. The CDR3 coding sequence is TGTGCCAGTAGACAGCGGACTGAAGCTTTCTTT. Amino acids: CASRQRTEAFF. The full variable domain, in which reference TRBV19 and TRBJ1-1 provide the parts outside the CDR3, is DGGITQSPKYLFRKEGQNVTLSCEQNLNHDAMYWYRQDPGQGLRLIYYSQIVNDFQKGDIAEGYSVSREKKESFPLTVTSAQKNPTAFYLCASRQRTEAFFGQGTRLTVV.